The 23 T cell receptor beta chains in this list originate from one sample, sequenced in a study of T-cell memory formation after mild COVID-19. TCRdb itself ran the 5' RACE reads through MiXCR, one entry per CDR3 protein. This table has 200,000 to 300,000 distinct CDR3 sequences, roughly a sixth appearing once. The sequenced sample was PBMCs or a T cell subset sorted from them (not recorded which). All receptors derive from a young man who had mild COVID-19 (a few samples of this study predate the infection). Cell type and time point are not known.

The table lists this clonotype with a few counts. This sequence joins TRBV29-1 and TRBJ2-2; 9 nucleotides match TRBD1. V was pared by 4 bases and J by 7 bases, with 7 bases of the junction left unmatched. The CDR3 has 14 amino acids. The V gene's germline CDR1 is SQVTM and CDR2 ANQGSEA. CDR3 region: CSVAGQGESGELFF. In nucleotides, the CDR3 is TGCAGCGTTGCGGGACAGGGTGAAAGCGGGGAGCTGTTTTTT.

This clonotype was seen only a few times. The chain couples TRBV13 to TRBJ1-2; tentative D call: TRBD1 (6 bases). This CDR3 has 16 residues. V lost 5 bases and J lost 5, with 21 bases in between. Germline CDR1 is PRHDT and CDR2 is FYEKMQ (reference sequence). CDR3 sequence: CASSPRGGAEDYGYTF. In DNA, the CDR3 is TGTGCCAGCAGCCCACGGGGGGGGGCCGAAGATTATGGCTACACCTTC.

As concerns this clonotype: The junction and the germline gene differ at one end; a read error may be behind it. The chain is built from TRBV25-1 and TRBJ2-5; unclear D gene. From germline, CDR1 is MGHDK and CDR2 SYGVNS. This CDR3 has 14 amino acids. CDR3 amino acids: CASIEKTMQETQYF. DNA for the CDR3: TGTGCCAGCATTGAAAAAACAATGCAAGAGACCCAGTACTTC.

In this sample, this clonotype turned up a few times. The rearrangement uses TRBV4-3 and TRBJ2-3; TRBD1 matches 7 bases. This CDR3 has 13 residues. Trimming at V came to 8 bases and at J to 0 bases, leaving 2 bases not matched to a gene. Germline V gene lookup returns CDR1 LGHNA and CDR2 YSLEER. The CDR3 here is CASGTVSTDTQYF. The CDR3 DNA follows: TGCGCCAGCGGGACAGTTAGCACAGATACGCAGTATTTT.

This clonotype has just one count. This sequence joins TRBV3-1 and TRBJ2-5, with TRBD1 matching over 10 bases. Germline values: CDR1 LGHDT, CDR2 YNNKEL (reference sequence). The trim removed 2 bases at V and 4 bases at J, leaving 7 bases unmatched. The CDR3 totals 16 residues. The CDR3 here is CASSQLQTGGLETQYF. The CDR3 nucleotides are TGTGCCAGCAGCCAATTGCAGACAGGGGGCTTAGAGACCCAGTACTTC.

The chain couples TRBV7-9 to TRBJ2-3; 8 bases align to TRBD1. Germline V CDR1 and CDR2: SEHNR, FQNEAQ (reference sequence). The V segment lost 3 bases and the J segment 6 bases; nucleotides outside the gene matches: 5. This CDR3 comprises 14 residues. The CDR3 protein is CASSFETGGDTQYF. The CDR3, as DNA: TGTGCCAGCAGCTTTGAAACAGGGGGGGATACGCAGTATTTT.

V gene TRBV7-8 combines with J gene TRBJ2-2, with TRBD1 matching over 8 bases. V shed 5 bases and J 1 base; nucleotides not matched to a gene: 9. In germline, CDR1 is SGHVS, CDR2 FQNEAQ. This CDR3 spans 17 amino acids. The CDR3: CASSAKRTGRNTGELFF. The DNA of the CDR3 is TGTGCCAGCAGCGCAAAGCGGACAGGGAGGAACACCGGGGAGCTGTTTTTT.

The genes are TRBV4-3 and TRBJ2-4; D tentatively fits TRBD1 or TRBD2 (5 bases each). CDR1 and CDR2 (germline): LGHNA, YSLEER. V was clipped by 4 bases and J by 9 bases, with 13 bases between them. CDR3 length: 13 amino acids. CDR3 protein: CASSPEWGFIQYF. CDR3 in DNA: TGCGCCAGCAGCCCCGAATGGGGGTTCATTCAGTACTTC.

This CDR3 is CASRGGLNTEAFF. The CDR3 DNA reads TGTGCCAGCAGGGGGGGGTTGAACACTGAAGCTTTCTTT. The chain employs TRBV7-2 and TRBJ1-1; TRBD1 might be the D (5 bases). V lost 6 bases to trimming and J lost 0 bases, with 8 bases between them. The CDR3 covers 13 residues. CDR1 is SGHTA and CDR2 is FQGNSA in the germline V gene.

This clonotype came up a few times. The genes are TRBV10-2 and TRBJ2-7; D may be TRBD1 (5 bases). The V end was cut by 4 bases, the J end by 4 bases, with 8 bases between. Germline CDR1 WSHSY, CDR2 SAAADI. This CDR3 is built from 12 residues. The CDR3: CASSVDSYEQYF. In DNA, the CDR3 is TGCGCCAGCAGTGTCGACAGTTACGAGCAGTACTTC.

The chain has TRBV7-9 and TRBJ2-7, with 12 bases lining up with TRBD2. The V gene end was trimmed by 10 bases and the J gene end by 4 bases; junction bases not matched to a gene: 5. The CDR3 totals 13 residues. Germline lookup yields CDR1 SEHNR and CDR2 FQNEAQ (reference sequence). The CDR3 DNA reads as TGTGCCAACACCGGGACTAGCGGGTACGAGCAGTACTTC. Residues: CANTGTSGYEQYF.

In this sample, this clonotype turned up a few times. The V call is TRBV9, the J call TRBJ1-2; no clear D gene. Trimming removed 3 bases at V and 0 bases at J, with 3 bases between. The CDR3 has 12 residues. Germline V gives CDR1 SGDLS, CDR2 YYNGEE. The chain's CDR3 is CASSATNYGYTF. As DNA, the CDR3 is TGTGCCAGCAGCGCCACTAACTATGGCTACACCTTC.

At least ten counts were recorded for this clonotype. The rearrangement uses TRBV7-2 and TRBJ1-2; the match to TRBD1 covers 9 bases. J lost 8 bases, V lost 5 bases, and 6 bases had no gene match. Germline-derived CDR1 and CDR2 are SGHTA and FQGNSA. This CDR3 contains 13 residues. CDR3 bases: TGTGCCAGCAGCCGGGGACAGGGAAGGGGCTACACCTTC. This encodes CASSRGQGRGYTF.

The chain couples TRBV6-2 or TRBV6-3 to TRBJ1-2; D is undetermined. Germline V gene lookup returns CDR1 MNHEY and CDR2 SVGEGT. The CDR3 runs to 15 residues. The ends were cut back, 2 bases at V and 4 bases at J, with 14 bases in the middle. This CDR3 reads CASSYLDRAGYGYTF. CDR3 DNA sequence: TGTGCCAGCAGTTACCTGGACCGAGCGGGCTATGGCTACACCTTC.

There are many counts of this clonotype. The chain carries TRBV12-3 or TRBV12-4 and TRBJ2-7; 11 bases match TRBD2. This CDR3 has 16 amino acids. Trimming took 6 bases from V and 3 from J; bases not matched to a gene: 10. CDR3 protein: CASRPAGTSGYYEQYF. The DNA of the CDR3 is TGTGCCAGCAGACCCGCCGGGACTAGCGGTTACTACGAGCAGTACTTC.

The chain combines TRBV30 with TRBJ1-5; D uncertain. The V gene lost 1 base and the J gene lost 4 bases, with 8 bases spanning the gap. The CDR3 runs 13 residues. Germline CDR1 and CDR2: GTSNPN and SVGIG (reference sequence). The chain's CDR3 is CAWSGLRNQPQHF. The CDR3 DNA sequence: TGTGCCTGGAGTGGGCTACGTAATCAGCCCCAGCATTTT.

The chain employs TRBV20-1 and TRBJ2-3; unclear D gene. Trimming shortened V by 2 bases and J by 4 bases, and 16 bases separated the two germline ends. Germline values: CDR1 DFQATT, CDR2 SNEGSKA (reference sequence). CDR3 length equals 15 residues. DNA of the CDR3: TGCAGTGCTAGACCGGGCCACGGGCTCCCAGATACGCAGTATTTT. Protein: CSARPGHGLPDTQYF.

This clonotype was counted between two and nine times. The chain links TRBV20-1 to TRBJ1-2, with D uncertain. V was pared by 6 bases and J by 4 bases, with 9 bases between. CDR3 length: 11 amino acids. Germline assignment: CDR1 DFQATT and CDR2 SNEGSKA (reference sequence). The CDR3 loop reads CSARGSYGYTF. The CDR3 region has the DNA TGCAGTGCCCGCGGGAGCTATGGCTACACCTTC.

This clonotype was seen more than once but under ten times. This rearrangement joins TRBV10-1 to TRBJ1-1; 8 bases line up with TRBD1. From germline, CDR1 is WNHNN and CDR2 SYGVQD (reference sequence). The CDR3 has 16 residues. V lost 1 base, J lost 1 base, and 5 bases stayed unmatched. This CDR3 reads CASSEFIDRGNTEAFF. Written as DNA, the CDR3 is TGCGCCAGCAGTGAGTTTATTGACAGGGGGAACACTGAAGCTTTCTTT.

This clonotype was seen a few times. The V and J genes are TRBV29-1 and TRBJ2-1; 9 nucleotides align to TRBD1. From germline, CDR1 is SQVTM and CDR2 ANQGSEA. The CDR3 is made up of 14 amino acids. The junction had 9 bases not matched to a gene; V was cut back by 8 bases and J by 4 bases. The CDR3 loop is CSTTGTGTYNEQFF. The CDR3 nucleotides read TGCAGCACAACCGGGACAGGGACGTACAATGAGCAGTTCTTC.

CDR3 DNA: TGTGCCAGCAGTTGGCTCACGATCGAAGAGACCCAGTACTTC. Translated, it gives CASSWLTIEETQYF. This chain joins TRBV12-3 or TRBV12-4 and TRBJ2-5; D gene uncertain. CDR3 length equals 14 residues. The V end lost 4 bases, the J end lost 3 bases, and 12 bases lay between the germline ends.

V is TRBV6-5 and J is TRBJ1-5; D unresolved. Looked up from germline, CDR1 is MNHEY and CDR2 is SVGAGI. V was pared by 6 bases and J by 2 bases, with 14 bases between. The CDR3 runs to 15 residues. CDR3 sequence reads: CASRSLGLGNQPQHF. As DNA, the CDR3 is TGTGCCAGCAGAAGCCTAGGACTGGGCAATCAGCCCCAGCATTTT.

This clonotype occurred a few times. The V gene is TRBV20-1, the J gene TRBJ1-5; tentatively, D is TRBD1 (6 bases). V was shortened by 6 bases and J by 2 bases, with 14 bases between the two germline ends. This CDR3 is 14 amino acids long. CDR1 DFQATT and CDR2 SNEGSKA come from the germline V gene (reference sequence). The CDR3 loop reads CSATTGIGNQPQHF. The CDR3 DNA is TGCAGTGCGACCACAGGGATTGGCAATCAGCCCCAGCATTTT.